The 21 T cell receptor beta chains presented below share a single source sample, sequenced in a study of blood T cell repertoires in COVID-19. Profiling relied on immunoSEQ multiplex PCR, and the TCRdb table lists in-frame clones only, not all of them. The table has hundreds of thousands of clones, around nine tenths seen once; the top ten hold 1% to 1.5%. The sequencing sample was made of peripheral blood. The receptors here all came from a man in his 70s with acute or convalescent COVID-19.

This clone was counted a single time. This chain uses TRBV7-2 with TRBJ2-6, with D possibly being TRBD1 (6 bases). The ends were cut back, 5 bases at V and 3 bases at J, with 14 bases in the middle. The CDR3 is 16 residues long. The germline CDR1 and CDR2 sequences are SGHTA and FQGNSA. In DNA form, the CDR3 reads TGTGCCAGCAGCCCCAACAGGGATTATGGGGCCAACGTCCTGACTTTC. Translated: CASSPNRDYGANVLTF.

This chain uses TRBV9 with TRBJ2-3; TRBD2 aligns across 8 bases. The trim removed 2 bases at V and 2 bases at J, leaving 4 bases unmatched. The germline CDR1 and CDR2 sequences are SGDLS and YYNGEE. The CDR3 has 15 amino acids. The CDR3 nucleotides are TGTGCCAGCAGCGTCGGGAGGGCGGCCACAGATACGCAGTATTTT. Its protein product is CASSVGRAATDTQYF.

The rearrangement links TRBV11-2 to TRBJ1-1; D is possibly TRBD1 (5 bases). The CDR3 spans 14 residues. V lost 5 bases and J lost 1, with 11 bases in between. CDR1 SGHAT and CDR2 FQNNGV come from the germline V gene. CDR3 in DNA: TGTGCCAGCAGCCGGGGGGGGAAGAACACTGAAGCTTTCTTT. Protein: CASSRGGKNTEAFF.

The chain recombines TRBV7-2 with TRBJ2-7; D is uncertain. Between the trimmed V and J ends, which lost 6 bases and 2 bases, there was a span of 11 bases. The length of the CDR3 is 13 residues. Germline CDR1 reads SGHTA; CDR2 reads FQGNSA. The CDR3 loop is CASSRTQTYEQYF. The CDR3 DNA sequence: TGTGCCAGCAGTAGAACACAGACCTACGAGCAGTACTTC.

The chain links TRBV29-1 to TRBJ1-2, with D perhaps matching TRBD1 (5 bases). The CDR3 runs to 15 residues. V lost 4 bases, J lost 0 bases, and 15 bases lay in between. Germline V gene sequence: CDR1 SQVTM, CDR2 ANQGSEA. The CDR3 bases are TGCAGCGTTGTTTCCCAGGGATCCGCTAACTATGGCTACACCTTC. As protein: CSVVSQGSANYGYTF.

The V and J genes are TRBV28 and TRBJ1-1, with a tentative D call TRBD1 (5 bases). This CDR3 has 12 residues. The germline V gene encodes CDR1 MDHEN and CDR2 SYDVKM. V was cut by 7 bases and J by 6 bases, with 12 bases left in between. The CDR3 nucleotides are TGTGCCAGCACGGGGAGGGACCCTGAAGCTTTCTTT. Amino acids: CASTGRDPEAFF.

The V gene is TRBV4-2, the J gene TRBJ2-7; D is unresolved. Germline CDR1 is LGHNA and CDR2 is YNFKEQ. V lost 0 bases and J lost 3, with 12 bases in between. The CDR3 sequence is 15 residues long. As DNA, the CDR3 is TGTGCCAGCAGCCAAGATCCCCAGGCTCTCTACGAGCAGTACTTC. Its translation is CASSQDPQALYEQYF.

The chain combines TRBV1 with TRBJ2-5; the table's D call TRBD2 went unverified against the DNA. TRBV1 is a recognized pseudogene. This CDR3 spans 18 amino acids. For the CDR3, the DNA is TGCACCAGCAGCCAAGATCCTCAACTAGCGGGGGCACAAGAGACCCAGTACTTC. Translated, it gives CTSSQDPQLAGAQETQYF.

The V call is TRBV27, the J call TRBJ2-7, with 8 bases matching TRBD1. This CDR3 comprises 14 residues. Germline V CDR1 and CDR2: MNHEY, SMNVEV (reference sequence). V shed 3 bases, J shed 3 bases, and the junction held 4 bases outside the gene matches. The CDR3 reads CASSLWDRNYEQYF. The DNA of the CDR3 is TGTGCCAGCAGTTTGTGGGACAGGAACTACGAGCAGTACTTC.

The rearrangement links TRBV7-6 to TRBJ2-3; D is possibly TRBD2 (5 bases). V lost 2 bases and J 6 bases, leaving 15 bases between the germline ends. There are 15 residues in the CDR3. The germline V gene has CDR1 SGHVS and CDR2 FNYEAQ. CDR3 loop: CASSLISASGDTQYF. As DNA, the CDR3 is TGTGCCAGCAGCTTAATCTCAGCGTCGGGGGATACGCAGTATTTT. Full variable domain (rest looked up from reference TRBV7-6 and TRBJ2-3): GAGVSQSPRYKVTKRGQDVALRCDPISGHVSLYWYRQALGQGPEFLTYFNYEAQQDKSGLPNDRFSAERPEGSISTLTIQRTEQRDSAMYRCASSLISASGDTQYFGPGTRLTVL.

The gene calls are TRBV18 and TRBJ1-4, with unresolved D. CDR3 size: 16 residues. Germline loops: CDR1 KGHSH, CDR2 LQKENI. The V gene lost 6 bases and the J gene lost 0 bases, with 14 bases spanning the gap. The CDR3: CASSLSQASTNEKLFF. The CDR3 DNA reads TGTGCCAGCTCCCTATCGCAAGCCTCAACTAATGAAAAACTGTTTTTT.

J is TRBJ2-7 and V is TRBV7-9; perhaps TRBD2 as D (6 bases). The CDR3 contains 12 residues. With 6 bases removed from V and 9 bases from J, the gap between germline ends came to 15 bases. The V gene's germline CDR1 is SEHNR and CDR2 FQNEAQ (reference sequence). The CDR3 spells CASSVEAGRQYF. The CDR3 region has the DNA TGTGCCAGCAGTGTCGAGGCGGGACGGCAGTACTTC.

This chain links TRBV21-1 with TRBJ1-4; no check of the table's D call, TRBD1, against the DNA was made. TRBV21-1 is tagged as a pseudogene. This CDR3 has 16 residues. In DNA form, the CDR3 reads TGTGCCAGCAGCAAAGAGTTCTGGGGACAATGTGAAAAACTGTTTTTT. This codes for CASSKEFWGQCEKLFF.

J is TRBJ1-4 and V is TRBV3-1 (or the pseudogene TRBV3-2); 7 nucleotides match TRBD1. Germline values: CDR1 LGHDT, CDR2 YNNKEL (reference sequence). This CDR3 is built from 14 residues. V was clipped by 4 bases and J by 3 bases; unmatched bases: 2. CDR3 sequence reads: CASSPTGPNEKLFF. DNA of the CDR3: TGTGCCAGCAGCCCGACAGGGCCTAATGAAAAACTGTTTTTT.

V and J are TRBV28 and TRBJ1-1; no clear D. CDR3 length equals 15 residues. Trimming left V 2 bases short and J 5 bases short, with 15 bases between. Germline V gene sequence: CDR1 MDHEN, CDR2 SYDVKM. This chain's CDR3 is CASSLIRSRGTEAFF. CDR3 nucleotide sequence: TGTGCCAGCAGTTTAATTAGGTCGCGAGGAACTGAAGCTTTCTTT.

The chain carries TRBV7-2 and TRBJ2-7; 12 bases fit TRBD2. The CDR3 consists of 16 residues. Trimming at V came to 5 bases and at J to 3 bases, leaving 8 bases not matched to a gene. Germline-derived CDR1 and CDR2 are SGHTA and FQGNSA. The CDR3 is CASSLTSGRTNYEQYF. In DNA, the CDR3 is TGTGCCAGCAGCCTAACTAGCGGGAGGACCAACTACGAGCAGTACTTC. Looking up the rest from reference TRBV7-2 and TRBJ2-7 gives the full variable domain: GAGVSQSPSNKVTEKGKDVELRCDPISGHTALYWYRQSLGQGLEFLIYFQGNSAPDKSGLPSDRFSAERTGGSVSTLTIQRTQQEDSAVYLCASSLTSGRTNYEQYFGPGTRLTVT.

The chain employs TRBV30 and TRBJ1-4; TRBD1 is a possible D gene (6 bases). Per germline, CDR1 GTSNPN and CDR2 SVGIG (reference sequence). The CDR3 has 12 residues. Between the trimmed V and J ends, which lost 8 bases and 5 bases, there was a span of 12 bases. DNA for the CDR3: TGTGCCGTTGACAGGCGGAATGAAAAACTGTTTTTT. Translating it yields CAVDRRNEKLFF.

The rearrangement links TRBV5-1 to TRBJ1-1; 11 bases line up with TRBD1. With 3 bases clipped from V and 5 bases from J, the junction kept 9 bases outside the gene matches. The CDR3 has 16 residues. Germline lookup yields CDR1 SGHRS and CDR2 YFSETQ. The DNA of the CDR3 is TGCGCCAGCAGCTCCGGACAGGGGGCGCCGAGAACTGAAGCTTTCTTT. Its protein is CASSSGQGAPRTEAFF.

The chain joins TRBV5-1 to TRBJ2-1; D unresolved. Germline CDR1 SGHRS, CDR2 YFSETQ. CDR3 length: 12 amino acids. V dropped 3 bases and J dropped 11 bases, with 12 bases sitting between them. Written as DNA, the CDR3 is TGCGCCAGCAGCTCCAACTTCCAACAGCAGTTCTTC. Protein sequence: CASSSNFQQQFF.

V and J are TRBV28 and TRBJ2-1, with 12 bases aligning to TRBD2. V shed 6 bases, J shed 5 bases, and the junction held 8 bases outside the gene matches. The V gene's germline CDR1 is MDHEN and CDR2 SYDVKM. The CDR3 is 16 amino acids. The CDR3 region is CASRPPGLAGDNEQFF. DNA for the CDR3: TGTGCCAGCAGACCTCCGGGACTAGCGGGCGACAATGAGCAGTTCTTC.

The rearrangement links TRBV9 to TRBJ2-5; 7 bases are shared with TRBD1. The germline CDR1 and CDR2 sequences are SGDLS and YYNGEE. The CDR3 extends over 14 amino acids. Trimming at V came to 3 bases and at J to 5 bases, leaving 7 bases not matched to a gene. CDR3 DNA: TGTGCCAGCAGCGCCGACAGGGCTCGGGAGACCCAGTACTTC. It is translated as CASSADRARETQYF.